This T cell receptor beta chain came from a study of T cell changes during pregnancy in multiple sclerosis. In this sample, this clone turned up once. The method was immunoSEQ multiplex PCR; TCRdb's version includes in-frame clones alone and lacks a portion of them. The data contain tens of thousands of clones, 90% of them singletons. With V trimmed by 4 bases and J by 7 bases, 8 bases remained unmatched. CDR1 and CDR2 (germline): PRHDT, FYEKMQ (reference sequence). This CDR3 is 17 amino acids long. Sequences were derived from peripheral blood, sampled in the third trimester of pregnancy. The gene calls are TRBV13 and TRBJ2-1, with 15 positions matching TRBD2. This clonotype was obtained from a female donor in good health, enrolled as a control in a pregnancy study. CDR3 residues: CASSSRTSGRVGNEQFF. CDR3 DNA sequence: TGTGCCAGCAGCTCCCGGACTAGCGGGAGGGTGGGGAATGAGCAGTTCTTC.